What follows describes a single T cell receptor (beta chain). The source of the sample is a study of blood T cell repertoires in COVID-19. As processed by the authors: Amplified reference gene primers provided the basis for estimating nucleated cell counts. Assay used: immunoSEQ multiplex PCR; TCRdb lists only in-frame clones, some missing. V and J calls and clone size are given by that table; D and trimming were obtained from the DNA. The table includes about 270,000 clones, over 75% detected once. Clinical histories supplied by participants themselves formed the basis of cohort assignment. The CDR3 length is 17 residues. With 3 bases clipped from V and 4 bases from J, the junction kept 9 bases outside the gene matches. CDR1 and CDR2 from the germline V gene are SEHNR and FQNEAQ (reference sequence).

The specimen was PBMCs or T cells enriched from blood (not recorded which). The chain carries TRBV7-9 and TRBJ2-3; TRBD2 matches 11 bases. The source of this sequence is a man aged 18 to 30 who had recovered from COVID-19. The chain's CDR3 is CASSFDLAGGGADTQYF. As DNA, the CDR3 is TGTGCCAGCAGCTTTGATCTAGCGGGGGGCGGGGCAGATACGCAGTATTTT.